This T cell receptor (beta chain) was captured by sequencing in a study of blood T cell repertoires in COVID-19. Study-wide context: Spain, Italy and the United States supplied samples that represented acute and convalescent COVID-19. Nucleic acid was either cDNA or gDNA, and it came from T cells, B-cell-depleted T cells, or PBMCs.

Germline lookup yields CDR1 SGHVS and CDR2 FNYEAQ. With 2 bases clipped from V and 0 bases from J, the junction kept 5 bases outside the gene matches. The CDR3 consists of 17 residues. As handled by the study authors: Cell counts per sample came from amplifying reference gene primers. Clones were read by immunoSEQ multiplex PCR, and TCRdb kept only the in-frame ones, dropping some. V, J and clone size are those of that table, while D and trimming were read from the DNA. In the table there are about 120,000 clones, about 79% of which are singletons. Sequenced: peripheral blood. The sequence was obtained from a man aged 65 to 85 with acute or convalescent COVID-19. The chain uses TRBV7-6 and TRBJ2-7, with 12 bases fitting TRBD2. The chain's CDR3 is CASSLRLAGEISYEQYF. Here the CDR3 DNA reads TGTGCCAGCAGCTTAAGACTAGCGGGGGAAATCTCCTACGAGCAGTACTTC.